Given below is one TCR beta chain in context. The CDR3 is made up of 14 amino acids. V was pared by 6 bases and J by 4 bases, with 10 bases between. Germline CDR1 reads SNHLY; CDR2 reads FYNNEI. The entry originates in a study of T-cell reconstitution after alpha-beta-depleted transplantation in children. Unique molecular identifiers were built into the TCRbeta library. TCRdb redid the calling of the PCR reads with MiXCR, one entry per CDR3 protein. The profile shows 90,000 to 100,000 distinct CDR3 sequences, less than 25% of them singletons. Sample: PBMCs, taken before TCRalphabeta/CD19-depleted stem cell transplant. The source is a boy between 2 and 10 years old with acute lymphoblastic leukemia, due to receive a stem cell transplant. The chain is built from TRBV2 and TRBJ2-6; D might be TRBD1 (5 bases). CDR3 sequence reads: CASRMKGGANVLTF. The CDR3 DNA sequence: TGTGCCAGCAGGATGAAGGGGGGGGCCAACGTCCTGACTTTC. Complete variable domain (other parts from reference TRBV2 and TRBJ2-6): EPEVTQTPSHQVTQMGQEVILRCVPISNHLYFYWYRQILGQKVEFLVSFYNNEISEKSEIFDDQFSVERPDGSNFTLKIRSTKLEDSAMYFCASRMKGGANVLTFGAGSRLTVL.